The 13 T cell receptor beta chains below come from one sample, sequenced in a study of control samples from healthy donors and cancer patients. Clones were sequenced by immunoSEQ multiplex PCR, and TCRdb holds only the in-frame ones, with some missing. The sample carries approximately 100,000 clones, roughly 86% recorded once. Material for sequencing was blood. The receptors stem from a man aged 30-40 years in good health.

This rearrangement joins TRBV19 to TRBJ2-6; TRBD1 aligns across 11 bases. Germline loops: CDR1 LNHDA, CDR2 SQIVND (reference sequence). The CDR3 spans 18 residues. Germline trimming cut 2 bases from V and 2 bases from J; bases unmatched to any gene: 5. The CDR3, as DNA: TGTGCCAGTAGTATATGGGGGGGACAGGGGGCTGGGGCCAACGTCCTGACTTTC. Its protein is CASSIWGGQGAGANVLTF.

The rearrangement uses TRBV11-3 and TRBJ2-7, with 7 bases identical to TRBD1. This CDR3 has 15 residues. V trimming: 5 bases; J trimming: 3 bases; junction bases outside the gene matches: 10. Germline CDR1 SGHNT, CDR2 YENEEA. This CDR3 is CASSPLLGQLYEQYV. The CDR3 nucleotides read TGTGCCAGCAGCCCGTTGCTGGGACAGCTCTACGAGCAGTACGTC.

The V gene is TRBV5-6, the J gene TRBJ2-7; D remains ambiguous. CDR1 and CDR2 from the germline V gene are SGHDT and YYEEEE. The CDR3 runs to 11 residues. With 0 bases removed from V and 4 bases from J, the gap between germline ends came to 2 bases. Written as DNA, the CDR3 is TGTGCCAGCAGCTTGGGGTACGAGCAGTACGTC. Protein product: CASSLGYEQYV.

The chain carries TRBV5-1 and TRBJ2-7; TRBD1 might be the D (6 bases). The germline CDR1 and CDR2 sequences are SGHRS and YFSETQ. Trimming shortened V by 0 bases and J by 4 bases, and 11 bases separated the two germline ends. CDR3 size: 14 residues. For the CDR3, the DNA is TGCGCCAGCAGCTTGGGGGGGCGGCAATACGAGCAGTACTTC. It specifies CASSLGGRQYEQYF. The variable domain in full, with the rest retrieved from reference TRBV5-1 and TRBJ2-7, is KAGVTQTPRYLIKTRGQQVTLSCSPISGHRSVSWYQQTPGQGLQFLFEYFSETQRNKGNFPGRFSGRQFSNSRSEMNVSTLELGDSALYLCASSLGGRQYEQYFGPGTRLTVT.

The chain couples TRBV7-9 to TRBJ2-1; TRBD2 matches 11 bases. Germline CDR1 is SEHNR and CDR2 is FQNEAQ (reference sequence). This CDR3 is 15 amino acids long. J was trimmed by 10 bases and V by 3 bases; bases with no gene match: 8. CDR3 DNA sequence: TGTGCCAGCAGCTTGATACTAGCGGGGGACCTGGAGCAGTTCTTC. It is translated as CASSLILAGDLEQFF.

V is TRBV7-9 and J is TRBJ1-4; maybe TRBD1 (6 bases). The V end was cut by 5 bases, the J end by 5 bases, with 18 bases between. CDR1 and CDR2 from the germline V gene are SEHNR and FQNEAQ (reference sequence). The CDR3 spans 16 residues. CDR3 nucleotides: TGTGCCAGCAGCCTGCCCGAGGGGGACTTCAATGAAAAACTGTTTTTT. Protein: CASSLPEGDFNEKLFF.

This clone was detected only a few times. J is TRBJ2-3 and V is TRBV5-8, with 11 bases fitting TRBD1. The junction had 2 bases not matched to a gene; V was cut back by 4 bases and J by 4 bases. The CDR3 loop spans 14 amino acids. Germline V gene sequence: CDR1 SGHTS, CDR2 YDEGEE. The CDR3 region has the DNA TGTGCCAGCAGCCCGGGACAGGGGGCAGATACGCAGTATTTT. Residues: CASSPGQGADTQYF.

V gene TRBV7-8 combines with J gene TRBJ2-7; TRBD2 might be the D (5 bases). Between the trimmed V and J ends, which lost 3 bases and 0 bases, there was a span of 9 bases. Germline values: CDR1 SGHVS, CDR2 FQNEAQ. The CDR3 runs 14 residues. The CDR3 loop is CASSLSGNSYEQYF. The CDR3 DNA reads TGTGCCAGCAGCTTGTCCGGGAACTCCTACGAGCAGTACTTC. Together with reference TRBV7-8 and TRBJ2-7, the CDR3 gives the full variable domain: GAGVSQSPRYKVAKRGQDVALRCDPISGHVSLFWYQQALGQGPEFLTYFQNEAQLDKSGLPSDRFFAERPEGSVSTLKIQRTQQEDSAVYLCASSLSGNSYEQYFGPGTRLTVT.

V and J are TRBV9 and TRBJ2-5, with 7 bases fitting TRBD1. The CDR3 covers 14 residues. CDR1 SGDLS and CDR2 YYNGEE come from the germline V gene. V was pared by 4 bases and J by 3 bases, with 6 bases of the junction left unmatched. The CDR3 DNA sequence: TGTGCCAGCAGCCCCTCCGGACAGGAAGAGACCCAGTACTTC. Translated: CASSPSGQEETQYF. Variable domain in full (rest from reference TRBV9 and TRBJ2-5): DSGVTQTPKHLITATGQRVTLRCSPRSGDLSVYWYQQSLDQGLQFLIQYYNGEERAKGNILERFSAQQFPDLHSELNLSSLELGDSALYFCASSPSGQEETQYFGPGTRLLVL.

This clone was observed once. The V call is TRBV19, the J call TRBJ1-2, with 10 bases matching TRBD1. Trimming at V came to 7 bases and at J to 1 base, leaving 6 bases not matched to a gene. CDR1 and CDR2 from the germline V gene are LNHDA and SQIVND (reference sequence). The CDR3 spans 15 residues. The CDR3 protein is CASTLGQGGNYGYTF. CDR3 nucleotide sequence: TGTGCCAGTACCCTCGGACAGGGGGGTAACTATGGCTACACCTTC.

The V and J genes are TRBV4-1 and TRBJ2-1; D perhaps matches TRBD1 (6 bases). CDR1 and CDR2 (germline): MGHRA, YSYEKL. This CDR3 is built from 15 residues. V was shortened by 4 bases and J by 3 bases, with 13 bases between the two germline ends. CDR3 sequence (DNA): TGCGCCAGCAGCCTCAGGGGAAACGGCTACAATGAGCAGTTCTTC. Amino acid sequence: CASSLRGNGYNEQFF.

The chain is built from TRBV6-1 and TRBJ2-7; 11 bases map to TRBD1. CDR1 is MNHNS, CDR2 SASEGT, per germline. The V and J ends lost 3 bases and 2 bases, in that order; junction bases with no gene match: 3. The CDR3 sequence is 15 residues long. The DNA of the CDR3 is TGTGCCAGCAGTGACCCGGGACAGGGGGCCTACGAGCAGTACGTC. Amino acids: CASSDPGQGAYEQYV.

This clone was seen a handful of times. The chain uses TRBV10-3 and TRBJ2-5, with no clear D. The CDR3 is made up of 13 amino acids. Between the trimmed V and J ends, which lost 3 bases and 2 bases, there was a span of 7 bases. The germline CDR1 and CDR2 sequences are ENHRY and SYGVKD. CDR3 DNA sequence: TGTGCCATCAGTGATCAACAACAAGAGACCCAGTACTTC. Translating gives CAISDQQQETQYF.